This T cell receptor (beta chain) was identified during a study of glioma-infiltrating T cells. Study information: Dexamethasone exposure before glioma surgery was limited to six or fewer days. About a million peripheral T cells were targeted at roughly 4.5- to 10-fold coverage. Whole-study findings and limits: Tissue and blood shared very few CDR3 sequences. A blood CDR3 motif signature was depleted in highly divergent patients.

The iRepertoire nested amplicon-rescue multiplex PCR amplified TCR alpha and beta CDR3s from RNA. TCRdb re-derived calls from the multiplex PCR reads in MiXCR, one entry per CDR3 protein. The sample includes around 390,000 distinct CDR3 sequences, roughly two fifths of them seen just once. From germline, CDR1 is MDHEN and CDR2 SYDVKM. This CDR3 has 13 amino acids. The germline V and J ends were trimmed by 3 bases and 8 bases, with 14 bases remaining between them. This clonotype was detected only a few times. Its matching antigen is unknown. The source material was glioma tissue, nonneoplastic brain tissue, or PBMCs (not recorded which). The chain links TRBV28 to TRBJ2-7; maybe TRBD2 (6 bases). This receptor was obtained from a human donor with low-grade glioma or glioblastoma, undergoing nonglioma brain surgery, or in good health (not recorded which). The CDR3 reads CASSFRDFSQQYF. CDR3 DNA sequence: TGTGCCAGCAGTTTTCGGGACTTCTCCCAGCAGTACTTC.